The next 13 T cell receptor beta chains were all read from a single sample in a study of T cells in Graves' hyperthyroidism and ophthalmopathy. Amplified TCR beta CDR3 regions derived from RNA transcripts. The study used the HTBI primer set for a first-round RT-PCR of the TCR CDR3. TCRdb re-called the multiplex PCR reads with MiXCR, one entry per CDR3 protein. The table shows about 710,000 distinct CDR3 sequences, with around 17% occurring only once. Input material: blood. The receptor set was obtained from a man between 18 and 29 years old with Graves' hyperthyroidism.

This chain uses TRBV7-9 with TRBJ2-7; D gene unclear. Trimming took 5 bases from V and 6 from J, leaving 8 bases between them. This CDR3 region has 11 residues. Germline assignment: CDR1 SEHNR and CDR2 FQNEAQ (reference sequence). The CDR3 region has the DNA TGTGCCAGCAGCCCGGTATCCGAGCAGTACTTC. Its translation: CASSPVSEQYF.

CDR3 nucleotide sequence: TGTGCCAGTAGTATAGGCTACCTTCAAGTTGAGCAGTTCTTC. Its translation: CASSIGYLQVEQFF. The rearrangement links TRBV19 to TRBJ2-1; D unclear. Germline CDR1 reads LNHDA; CDR2 reads SQIVND (reference sequence). The ends were cut back, 1 base at V and 9 bases at J, with 13 bases in the middle. CDR3 length equals 14 residues.

Comment on this clonotype: One junction end does not reproduce the germline sequence, and a read error may be involved. This CDR3 is CASSLSQQGPSYEQYF. The CDR3, as DNA: TGTGCCAGCAGCTTATCACAACAGGGTCCCTCCTACGAGCAGTACTTC. The chain joins TRBV27 to TRBJ2-7; TRBD1 might be the D (6 bases). CDR3 length: 16 amino acids. Germline CDR1 MNHEY, CDR2 SMNVEV (reference sequence).

V and J are TRBV28 and TRBJ2-1; D ambiguous. Germline values: CDR1 MDHEN, CDR2 SYDVKM. This CDR3 comprises 15 residues. V lost 6 bases to trimming and J lost 3 bases, with 15 bases between them. CDR3 DNA sequence: TGTGCCAGCAGCCCGGGTGACGGCGGCTACAATGAGCAGTTCTTC. Amino acid sequence: CASSPGDGGYNEQFF.

The table lists this clonotype with many counts. This chain joins TRBV30 and TRBJ2-1, with D perhaps TRBD1 (5 bases). This CDR3 has 14 amino acids. Per the germline V gene, CDR1 is GTSNPN and CDR2 is SVGIG (reference sequence). Trimming took 0 bases from V and 6 from J, leaving 12 bases between them. The CDR3 region has the DNA TGTGCCTGGAGTGTCGGGCAGGGTACCAATGAGCAGTTCTTC. Its translation is CAWSVGQGTNEQFF.

There are a few counts of this clonotype. The chain employs TRBV7-9 and TRBJ1-3; no clear D gene. Germline values: CDR1 SEHNR, CDR2 FQNEAQ (reference sequence). Trimming removed 3 bases from V and 4 bases from J, with 7 bases in between. CDR3 length: 13 residues. CDR3 DNA: TGTGCCAGCAGCTTTTCACAGGGAAACACCATATATTTT. It translates to CASSFSQGNTIYF.

The gene calls are TRBV27 and TRBJ1-5; TRBD1 matches 10 bases. The CDR3 consists of 17 residues. V lost 1 base, J lost 2 bases, and 5 bases stayed unmatched. Germline loops: CDR1 MNHEY, CDR2 SMNVEV (reference sequence). This CDR3 reads CASSLYGGTGGNQPQHF. CDR3 nucleotide sequence: TGTGCCAGCAGTTTATATGGAGGGACAGGGGGCAATCAGCCCCAGCATTTT.

This clonotype was detected many times. The V call is TRBV10-3, the J call TRBJ2-3; D could derive from TRBD1 or TRBD2 (6 bases each). The CDR3 covers 15 residues. CDR1 is ENHRY, CDR2 SYGVKD, per germline. V gave up 1 base and J gave up 10 bases, with 18 bases separating them. This CDR3 is CAISEFGGPSIAQYF. CDR3 in DNA: TGTGCCATCAGTGAGTTCGGGGGCCCCAGCATAGCGCAGTATTTT.

This clonotype came up many times. The genes are TRBV24-1 and TRBJ2-5; no reliable D call. The CDR3 runs to 13 residues. Germline V lookup: CDR1 KGHDR, CDR2 SFDVKD. The V and J ends lost 3 bases and 5 bases respectively, with 9 bases between them. As DNA, the CDR3 is TGTGCCACCAGTGATCGGTATGCCGAGACCCAGTACTTC. Translation gives CATSDRYAETQYF.

This clonotype was detected only a few times. The V and J genes are TRBV18 and TRBJ2-3, with TRBD2 identical over 13 bases. CDR3 length equals 18 residues. Losses at the gene ends were 4 bases for V and 2 bases for J; bases not matched to a gene: 9. Germline CDR1 and CDR2: KGHSH and LQKENI. The CDR3 here is CASSLFGLAGAYTDTQYF. The DNA of the CDR3 is TGTGCCAGCTCACTCTTCGGACTAGCGGGGGCCTACACAGATACGCAGTATTTT.

In this sample, this clonotype turned up many times. This rearrangement joins TRBV6-1 to TRBJ2-7, with D tentatively TRBD2 (6 bases). V gave up 2 bases and J gave up 3 bases, with 14 bases separating them. The CDR3 is 15 amino acids. The germline V gene encodes CDR1 MNHNS and CDR2 SASEGT. CDR3 residues: CASSEYSGTLYEQYF. CDR3 DNA: TGTGCCAGCAGTGAATATTCAGGGACTCTCTACGAGCAGTACTTC.

This clonotype was seen more than once but under ten times. This sequence joins TRBV2 and TRBJ1-5; 9 nucleotides agree with TRBD1. CDR3 size: 15 residues. CDR1 and CDR2 from the germline V gene are SNHLY and FYNNEI. Trimming removed 6 bases from V and 5 bases from J; junction bases left unmatched: 8. The CDR3 region has the DNA TGTGCCAGCAGGCGTAGACAGGGGGTGGATCAGCCCCAGCATTTT. Amino acids: CASRRRQGVDQPQHF.

The rearrangement uses TRBV12-3 or TRBV12-4 and TRBJ1-1; no reliable D call. V lost 3 bases to trimming and J lost 0 bases, with 8 bases between them. The CDR3 extends over 14 amino acids. The CDR3 region is CASSFGNVNTEAFF. The CDR3 region has the DNA TGTGCCAGCAGTTTTGGCAACGTGAACACTGAAGCTTTCTTT.